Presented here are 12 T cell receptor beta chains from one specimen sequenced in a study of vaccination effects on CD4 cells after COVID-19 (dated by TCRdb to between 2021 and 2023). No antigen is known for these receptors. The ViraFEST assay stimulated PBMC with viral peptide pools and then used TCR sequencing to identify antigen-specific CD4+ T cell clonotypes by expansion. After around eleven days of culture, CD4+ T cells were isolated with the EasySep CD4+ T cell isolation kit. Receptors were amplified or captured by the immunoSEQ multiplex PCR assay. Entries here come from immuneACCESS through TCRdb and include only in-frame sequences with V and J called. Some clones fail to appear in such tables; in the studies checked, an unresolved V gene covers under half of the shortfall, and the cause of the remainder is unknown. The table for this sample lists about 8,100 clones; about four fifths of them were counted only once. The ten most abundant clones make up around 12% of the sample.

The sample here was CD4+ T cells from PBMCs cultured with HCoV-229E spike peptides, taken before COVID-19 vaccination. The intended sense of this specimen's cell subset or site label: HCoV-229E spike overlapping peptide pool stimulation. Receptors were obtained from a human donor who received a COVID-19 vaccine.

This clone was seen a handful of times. This CDR3 is CASSLAGTREQYF. The CDR3, as DNA: TGTGCCAGCAGCTTGGCAGGGACGCGGGAGCAGTACTTC. The gene calls are TRBV5-6 and TRBJ2-7; tentatively, D is TRBD1 or TRBD2 (5 bases each). Germline-derived CDR1 and CDR2 are SGHDT and YYEEEE. V dropped 0 bases and J dropped 7 bases, with 11 bases sitting between them. This CDR3 spans 13 amino acids.

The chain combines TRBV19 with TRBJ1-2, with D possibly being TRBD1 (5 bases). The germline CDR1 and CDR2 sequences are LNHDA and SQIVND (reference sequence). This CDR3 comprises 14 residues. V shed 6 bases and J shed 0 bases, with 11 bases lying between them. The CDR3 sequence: CASRGTGSNYGYTF. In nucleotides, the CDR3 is TGTGCCAGTAGAGGGACGGGGTCTAACTATGGCTACACCTTC.

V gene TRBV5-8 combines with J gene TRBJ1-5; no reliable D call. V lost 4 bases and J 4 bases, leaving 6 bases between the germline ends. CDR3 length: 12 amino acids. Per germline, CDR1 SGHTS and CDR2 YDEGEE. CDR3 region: CASSTWNQPQHF. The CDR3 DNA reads TGTGCCAGCAGCACCTGGAATCAGCCCCAGCATTTT.

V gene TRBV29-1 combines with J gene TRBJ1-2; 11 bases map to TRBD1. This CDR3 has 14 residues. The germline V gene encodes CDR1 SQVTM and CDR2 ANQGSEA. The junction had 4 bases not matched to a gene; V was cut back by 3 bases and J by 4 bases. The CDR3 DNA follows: TGCAGCGTTGACGGACAGGGGGCCACCTATGGCTACACCTTC. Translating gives CSVDGQGATYGYTF.

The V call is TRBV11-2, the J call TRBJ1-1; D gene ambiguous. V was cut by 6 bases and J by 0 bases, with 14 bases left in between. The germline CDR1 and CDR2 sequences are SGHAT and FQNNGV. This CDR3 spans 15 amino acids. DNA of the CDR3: TGTGCCAGCAGGATTATGTTGGGGATGAACACTGAAGCTTTCTTT. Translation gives CASRIMLGMNTEAFF.

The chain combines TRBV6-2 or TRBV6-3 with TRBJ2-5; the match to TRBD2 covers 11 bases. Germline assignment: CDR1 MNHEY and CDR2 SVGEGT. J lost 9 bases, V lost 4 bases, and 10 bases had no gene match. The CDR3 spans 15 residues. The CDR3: CASSSGTSGNKAQYF. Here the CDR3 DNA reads TGTGCCAGCAGTTCCGGGACTAGCGGCAATAAGGCCCAGTACTTC.

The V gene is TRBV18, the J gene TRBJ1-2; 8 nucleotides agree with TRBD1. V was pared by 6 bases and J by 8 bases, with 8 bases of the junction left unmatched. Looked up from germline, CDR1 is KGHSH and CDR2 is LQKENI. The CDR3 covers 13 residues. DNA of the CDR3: TGTGCCAGCTCTCCTCAACGGGACAGGGGCTACACCTTC. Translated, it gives CASSPQRDRGYTF.

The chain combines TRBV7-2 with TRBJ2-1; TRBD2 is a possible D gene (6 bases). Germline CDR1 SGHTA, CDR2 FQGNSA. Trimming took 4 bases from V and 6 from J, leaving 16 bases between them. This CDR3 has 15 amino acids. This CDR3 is CASSSGRDLRNEQFF. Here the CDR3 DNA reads TGTGCCAGCAGCTCAGGGCGGGATTTGCGCAATGAGCAGTTCTTC.

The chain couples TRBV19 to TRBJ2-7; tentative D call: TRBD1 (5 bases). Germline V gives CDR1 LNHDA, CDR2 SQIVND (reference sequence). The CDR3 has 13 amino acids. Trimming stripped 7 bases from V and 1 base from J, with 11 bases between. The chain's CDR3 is CASKGSSSYEQYF. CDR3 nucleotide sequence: TGTGCCAGTAAGGGGTCTAGTTCCTACGAGCAGTACTTC.

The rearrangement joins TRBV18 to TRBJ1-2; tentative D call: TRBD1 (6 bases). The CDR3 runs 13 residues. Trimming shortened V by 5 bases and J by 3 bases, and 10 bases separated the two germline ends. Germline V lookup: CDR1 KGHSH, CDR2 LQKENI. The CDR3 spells CASSRRGDYGYTF. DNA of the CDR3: TGTGCCAGCTCAAGAAGGGGGGACTATGGCTACACCTTC. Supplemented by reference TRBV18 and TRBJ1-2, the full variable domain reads NAGVMQNPRHLVRRRGQEARLRCSPMKGHSHVYWYRQLPEEGLKFMVYLQKENIIDESGMPKERFSAEFPKEGPSILRIQQVVRGDSAAYFCASSRRGDYGYTFGSGTRLTVV.

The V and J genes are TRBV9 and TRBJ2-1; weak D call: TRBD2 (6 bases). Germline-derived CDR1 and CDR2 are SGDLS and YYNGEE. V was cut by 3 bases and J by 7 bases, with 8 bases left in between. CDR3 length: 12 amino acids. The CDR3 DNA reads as TGTGCCAGCAGCGAGACTAGGAATGAGCAGTTCTTC. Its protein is CASSETRNEQFF.

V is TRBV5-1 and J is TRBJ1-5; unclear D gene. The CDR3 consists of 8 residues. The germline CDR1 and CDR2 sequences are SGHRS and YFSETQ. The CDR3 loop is CVNQPQHF. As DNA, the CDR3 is TGCGTTAATCAGCCCCAGCATTTT.